The source of this T cell receptor beta chain is a study of T-cell reconstitution after alpha-beta-depleted transplantation in children. This sample's TCRbeta library carried unique molecular identifier barcodes. TCRdb re-called the PCR reads through MiXCR, storing one row per CDR3 protein. The data show about 980,000 distinct CDR3 sequences, roughly 31% seen once. CDR1 is SGHVS and CDR2 is FNYEAQ in the germline V gene. There are 19 residues in the CDR3. V was shortened by 1 base and J by 2 bases, with 24 bases between the two germline ends. Points from the study as a whole: One year post-transplant, T-cell counts and diversity were largely derived from T cells produced anew.

There are a few counts of this clonotype. The antigen is undetermined. The source was PBMCs, mostly from graft donor cells, collected 360 days after TCRalphabeta/CD19-depleted stem cell transplant. The rearrangement uses TRBV7-6 and TRBJ2-7; the D gene could be TRBD1 or TRBD2 (5 bases each). The source of this sequence is a boy in the first two years of life who had a stem cell transplant for SCID, so the T cells may come from the graft donor. CDR3 nucleotides: TGTGCCAGCAGCTTAGGTGGTCGGGCAGCCGGTGGGGGAACCTACGAGCAGTACTTC. Residues: CASSLGGRAAGGGTYEQYF.